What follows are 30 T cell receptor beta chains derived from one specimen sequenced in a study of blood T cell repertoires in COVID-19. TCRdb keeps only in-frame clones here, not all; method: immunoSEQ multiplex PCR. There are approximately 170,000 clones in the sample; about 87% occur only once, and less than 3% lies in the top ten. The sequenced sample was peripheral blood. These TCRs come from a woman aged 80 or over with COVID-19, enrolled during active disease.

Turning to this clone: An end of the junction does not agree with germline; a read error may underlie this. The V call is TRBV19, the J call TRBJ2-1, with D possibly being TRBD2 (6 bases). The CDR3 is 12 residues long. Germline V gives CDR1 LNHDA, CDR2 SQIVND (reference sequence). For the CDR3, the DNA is TGTGCCAGTAGTGGGGGGTACGAGGGGAGGATCTTC. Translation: CASSGGYEGRIF.

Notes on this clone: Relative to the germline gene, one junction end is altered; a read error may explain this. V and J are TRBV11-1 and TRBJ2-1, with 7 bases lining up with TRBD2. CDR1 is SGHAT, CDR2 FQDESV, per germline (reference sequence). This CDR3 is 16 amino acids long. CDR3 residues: CASSLEIPRGLAALIF. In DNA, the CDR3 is TGTGCCAGCAGCTTAGAAATTCCGAGGGGCCTAGCGGCTCTAATCTTC.

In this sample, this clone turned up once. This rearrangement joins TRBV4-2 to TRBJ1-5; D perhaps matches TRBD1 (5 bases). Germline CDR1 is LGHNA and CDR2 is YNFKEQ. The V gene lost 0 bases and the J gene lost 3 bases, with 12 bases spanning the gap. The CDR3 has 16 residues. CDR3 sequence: CASSQDGGGDNQPQHF. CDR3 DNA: TGTGCCAGCAGCCAAGATGGTGGAGGGGACAATCAGCCCCAGCATTTT.

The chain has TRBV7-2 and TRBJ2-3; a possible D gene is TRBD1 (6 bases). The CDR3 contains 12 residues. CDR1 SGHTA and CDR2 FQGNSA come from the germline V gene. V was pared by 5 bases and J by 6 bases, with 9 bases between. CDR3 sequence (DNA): TGTGCCAGCAGCCCCGACAGGGATACGCAGTATTTT. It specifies CASSPDRDTQYF. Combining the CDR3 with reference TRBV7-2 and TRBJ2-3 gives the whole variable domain GAGVSQSPSNKVTEKGKDVELRCDPISGHTALYWYRQSLGQGLEFLIYFQGNSAPDKSGLPSDRFSAERTGGSVSTLTIQRTQQEDSAVYLCASSPDRDTQYFGPGTRLTVL.

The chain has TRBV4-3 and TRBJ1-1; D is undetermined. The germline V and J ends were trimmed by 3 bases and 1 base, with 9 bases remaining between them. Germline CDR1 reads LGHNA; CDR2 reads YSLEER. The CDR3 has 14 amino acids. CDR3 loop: CASSHFAGNTEAFF. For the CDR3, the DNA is TGCGCCAGCAGCCATTTTGCCGGGAACACTGAAGCTTTCTTT.

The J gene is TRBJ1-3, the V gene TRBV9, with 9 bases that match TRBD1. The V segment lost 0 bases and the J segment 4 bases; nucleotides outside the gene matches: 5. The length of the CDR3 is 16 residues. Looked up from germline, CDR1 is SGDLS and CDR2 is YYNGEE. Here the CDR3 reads CASSVAGTGLGNTIYF. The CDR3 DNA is TGTGCCAGCAGCGTAGCTGGGACAGGGCTGGGAAACACCATATATTTT.

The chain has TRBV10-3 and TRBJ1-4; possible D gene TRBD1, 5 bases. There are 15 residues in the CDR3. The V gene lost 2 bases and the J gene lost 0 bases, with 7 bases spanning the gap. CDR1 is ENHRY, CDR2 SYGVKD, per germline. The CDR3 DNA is TGTGCCATCAGTGAGGGGGCATCAACTAATGAAAAACTGTTTTTT. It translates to CAISEGASTNEKLFF.

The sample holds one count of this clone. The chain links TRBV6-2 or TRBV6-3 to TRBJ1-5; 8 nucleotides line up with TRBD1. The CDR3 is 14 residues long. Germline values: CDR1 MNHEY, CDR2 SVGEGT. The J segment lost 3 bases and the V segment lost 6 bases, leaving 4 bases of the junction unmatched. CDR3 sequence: CASSRQGNNQPQHF. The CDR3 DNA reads TGTGCCAGCAGCCGACAGGGGAACAATCAGCCCCAGCATTTT.

DNA of the CDR3: TGTGCCAGCAGTTTAATTACAGCCCGAAACACCATATATTTT. It yields the protein CASSLITARNTIYF. The chain couples TRBV28 to TRBJ1-3; no clear D. Trimming left V 2 bases short and J 5 bases short, with 10 bases between. The germline gives CDR1 MDHEN, CDR2 SYDVKM. This CDR3 has 14 amino acids. Together with reference TRBV28 and TRBJ1-3, the CDR3 gives the full variable domain: DVKVTQSSRYLVKRTGEKVFLECVQDMDHENMFWYRQDPGLGLRLIYFSYDVKMKEKGDIPEGYSVSREKKERFSLILESASTNQTSMYLCASSLITARNTIYFGEGSWLTVV.

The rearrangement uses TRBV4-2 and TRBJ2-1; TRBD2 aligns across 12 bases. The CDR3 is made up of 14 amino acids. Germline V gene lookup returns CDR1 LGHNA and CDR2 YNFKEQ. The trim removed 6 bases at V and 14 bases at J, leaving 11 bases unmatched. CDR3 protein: CASSPMTSGSFKFF. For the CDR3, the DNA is TGTGCCAGCAGTCCGATGACTAGCGGGAGTTTTAAGTTCTTC.

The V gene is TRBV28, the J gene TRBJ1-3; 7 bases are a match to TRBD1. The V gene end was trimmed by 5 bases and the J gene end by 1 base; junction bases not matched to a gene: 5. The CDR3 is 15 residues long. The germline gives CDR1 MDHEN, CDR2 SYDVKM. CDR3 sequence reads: CASSRTGRSGNTIYF. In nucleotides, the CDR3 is TGTGCCAGCAGTCGGACAGGTCGATCTGGAAACACCATATATTTT.

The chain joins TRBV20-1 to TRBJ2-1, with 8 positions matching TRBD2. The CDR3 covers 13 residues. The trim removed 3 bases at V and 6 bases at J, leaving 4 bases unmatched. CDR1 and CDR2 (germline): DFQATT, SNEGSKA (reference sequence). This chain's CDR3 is CSASPSGLNEQFF. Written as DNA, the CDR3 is TGCAGTGCTAGTCCTAGCGGGCTCAATGAGCAGTTCTTC.

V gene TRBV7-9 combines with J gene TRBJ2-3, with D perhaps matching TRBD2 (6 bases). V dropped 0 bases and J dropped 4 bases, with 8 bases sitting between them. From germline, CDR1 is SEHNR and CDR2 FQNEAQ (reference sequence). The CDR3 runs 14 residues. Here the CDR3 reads CASSLAPGADTQYF. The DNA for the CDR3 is TGTGCCAGCAGCTTAGCCCCGGGAGCAGATACGCAGTATTTT.

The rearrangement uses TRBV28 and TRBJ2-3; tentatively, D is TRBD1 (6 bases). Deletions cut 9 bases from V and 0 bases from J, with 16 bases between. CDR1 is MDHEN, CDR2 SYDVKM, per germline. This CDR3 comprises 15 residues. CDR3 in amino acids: CASRDRQVSTDTQYF. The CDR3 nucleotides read TGTGCCAGTAGAGACAGACAGGTTAGCACAGATACGCAGTATTTT.

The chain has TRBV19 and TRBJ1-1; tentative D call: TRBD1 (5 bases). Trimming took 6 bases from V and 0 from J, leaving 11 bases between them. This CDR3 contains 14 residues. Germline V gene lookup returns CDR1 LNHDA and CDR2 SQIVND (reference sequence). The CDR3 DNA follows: TGTGCCAGTAGAGCCCCAGGGCTGAACACTGAAGCTTTCTTT. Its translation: CASRAPGLNTEAFF.

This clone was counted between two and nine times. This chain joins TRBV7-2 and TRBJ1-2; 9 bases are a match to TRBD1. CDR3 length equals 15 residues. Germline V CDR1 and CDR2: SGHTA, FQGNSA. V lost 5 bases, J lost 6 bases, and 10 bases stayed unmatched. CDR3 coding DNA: TGTGCCAGCAGCACCCCGGGACAGGGAACGGATGGCTACACCTTC. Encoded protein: CASSTPGQGTDGYTF. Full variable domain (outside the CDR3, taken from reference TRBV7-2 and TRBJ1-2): GAGVSQSPSNKVTEKGKDVELRCDPISGHTALYWYRQSLGQGLEFLIYFQGNSAPDKSGLPSDRFSAERTGGSVSTLTIQRTQQEDSAVYLCASSTPGQGTDGYTFGSGTRLTVV.

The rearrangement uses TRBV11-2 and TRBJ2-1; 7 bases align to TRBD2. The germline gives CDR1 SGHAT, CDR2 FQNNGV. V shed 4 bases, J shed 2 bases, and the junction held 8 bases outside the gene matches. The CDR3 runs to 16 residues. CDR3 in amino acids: CASSSRAGEAYNEQFF. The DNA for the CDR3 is TGTGCCAGCAGCTCTAGGGCGGGAGAGGCCTACAATGAGCAGTTCTTC.

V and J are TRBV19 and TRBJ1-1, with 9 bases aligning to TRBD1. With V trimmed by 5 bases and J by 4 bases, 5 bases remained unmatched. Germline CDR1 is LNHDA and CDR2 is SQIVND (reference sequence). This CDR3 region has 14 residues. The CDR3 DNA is TGTGCCAGTAGTGTGGACAGGGGAGCCACTGAAGCTTTCTTT. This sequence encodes CASSVDRGATEAFF.

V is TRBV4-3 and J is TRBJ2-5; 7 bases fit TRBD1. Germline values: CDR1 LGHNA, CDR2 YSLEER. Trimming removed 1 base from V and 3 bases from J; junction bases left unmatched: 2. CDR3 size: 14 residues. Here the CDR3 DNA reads TGCGCCAGCAGCCAAGGACAGGGAAAAGAGACCCAGTACTTC. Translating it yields CASSQGQGKETQYF.

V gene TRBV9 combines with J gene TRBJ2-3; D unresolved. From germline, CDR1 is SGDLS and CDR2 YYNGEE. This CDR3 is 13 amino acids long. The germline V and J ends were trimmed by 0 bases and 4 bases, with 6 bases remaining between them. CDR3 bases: TGTGCCAGCAGCGTAGATTTAGCAGATACGCAGTATTTT. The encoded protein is CASSVDLADTQYF.

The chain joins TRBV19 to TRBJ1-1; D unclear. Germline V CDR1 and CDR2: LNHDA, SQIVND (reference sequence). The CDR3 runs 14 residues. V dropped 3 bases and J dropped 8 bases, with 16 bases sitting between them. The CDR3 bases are TGTGCCAGTAGTATGAGGGAGGGAACAACGGAAGCTTTCTTT. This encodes CASSMREGTTEAFF.

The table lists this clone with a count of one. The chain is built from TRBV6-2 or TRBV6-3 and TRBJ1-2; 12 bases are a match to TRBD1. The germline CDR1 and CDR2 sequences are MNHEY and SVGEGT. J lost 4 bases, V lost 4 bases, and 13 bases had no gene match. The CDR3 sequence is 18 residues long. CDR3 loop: CASSSTGQGATRSYGYTF. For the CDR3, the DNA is TGTGCCAGCAGTTCCACGGGACAGGGGGCTACAAGAAGCTATGGCTACACCTTC.

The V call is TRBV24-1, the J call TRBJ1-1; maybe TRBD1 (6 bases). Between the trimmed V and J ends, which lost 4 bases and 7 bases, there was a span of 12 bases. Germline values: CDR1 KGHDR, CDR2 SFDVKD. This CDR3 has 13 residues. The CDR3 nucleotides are TGTGCCACCAGTGAGCAACAGGGAAGTGAAGCTTTCTTT. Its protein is CATSEQQGSEAFF.

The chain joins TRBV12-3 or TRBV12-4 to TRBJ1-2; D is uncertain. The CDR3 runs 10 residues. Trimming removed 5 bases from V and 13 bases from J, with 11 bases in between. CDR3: CASSHTAGTF. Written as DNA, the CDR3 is TGTGCCAGCAGTCACACCGCGGGCACCTTC.

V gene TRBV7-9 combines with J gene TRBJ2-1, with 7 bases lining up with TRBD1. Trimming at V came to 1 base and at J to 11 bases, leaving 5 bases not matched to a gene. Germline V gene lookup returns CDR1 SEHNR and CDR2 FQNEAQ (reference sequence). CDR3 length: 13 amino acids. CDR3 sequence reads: CASSLDDREKQFF. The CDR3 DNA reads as TGTGCCAGCAGCTTAGACGACAGGGAAAAGCAGTTCTTC.

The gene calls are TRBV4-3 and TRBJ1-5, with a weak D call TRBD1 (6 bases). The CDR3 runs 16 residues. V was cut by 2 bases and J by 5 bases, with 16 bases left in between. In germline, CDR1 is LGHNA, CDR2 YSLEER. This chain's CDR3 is CASSQTFTGNYQPQHF. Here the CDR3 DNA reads TGCGCCAGCAGCCAAACATTCACAGGGAACTATCAGCCCCAGCATTTT.

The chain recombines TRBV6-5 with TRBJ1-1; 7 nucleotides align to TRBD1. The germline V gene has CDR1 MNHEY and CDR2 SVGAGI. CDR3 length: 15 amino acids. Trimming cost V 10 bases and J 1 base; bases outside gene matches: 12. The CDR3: CATGEYRGRNTEAFF. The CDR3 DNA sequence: TGTGCCACAGGGGAATACAGGGGCCGGAACACTGAAGCTTTCTTT.

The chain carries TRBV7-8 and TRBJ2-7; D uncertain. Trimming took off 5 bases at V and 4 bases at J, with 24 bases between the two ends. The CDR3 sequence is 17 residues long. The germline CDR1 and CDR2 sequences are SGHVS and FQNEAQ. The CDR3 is CASSPAYPPPNLYEQYF. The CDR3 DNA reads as TGTGCCAGCAGCCCAGCGTATCCTCCCCCAAACTTGTACGAGCAGTACTTC.

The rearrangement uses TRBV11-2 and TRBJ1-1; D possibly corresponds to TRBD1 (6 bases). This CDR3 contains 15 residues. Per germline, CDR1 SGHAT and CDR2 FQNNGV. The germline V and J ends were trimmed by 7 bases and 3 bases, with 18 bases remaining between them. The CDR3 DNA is TGTGCCAGCATTCCTGCGGGGGCGGGGGACACTGAAGCTTTCTTT. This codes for CASIPAGAGDTEAFF.

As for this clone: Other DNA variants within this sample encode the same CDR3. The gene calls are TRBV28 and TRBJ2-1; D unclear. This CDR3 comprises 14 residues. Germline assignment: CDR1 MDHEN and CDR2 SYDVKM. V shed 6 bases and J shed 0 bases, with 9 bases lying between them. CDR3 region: CASRASSSYNEQFF. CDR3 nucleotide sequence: TGTGCCAGCAGAGCGTCCAGCTCCTACAATGAGCAGTTCTTC.